The source of this T cell receptor (beta chain) is a study of blood T cell repertoires in COVID-19. The CDR3 has 15 amino acids. J lost 3 bases, V lost 3 bases, and 5 bases had no gene match. The V gene's germline CDR1 is LNHNV and CDR2 YYDKDF (reference sequence). Data came from immunoSEQ multiplex PCR; TCRdb stores just in-frame clones and leaves some out. The repertoire holds 210,000 or so clones, with 84% as singletons. The sequence was obtained from a woman in her 70s with active or convalescent COVID-19. The sequenced sample consisted of peripheral blood. The chain employs TRBV15 and TRBJ2-1; 7 nucleotides agree with TRBD2. This CDR3 is CATSSSGLSYNEQFF. The CDR3 nucleotides read TGTGCCACCAGCAGCTCGGGACTAAGCTACAATGAGCAGTTCTTC.